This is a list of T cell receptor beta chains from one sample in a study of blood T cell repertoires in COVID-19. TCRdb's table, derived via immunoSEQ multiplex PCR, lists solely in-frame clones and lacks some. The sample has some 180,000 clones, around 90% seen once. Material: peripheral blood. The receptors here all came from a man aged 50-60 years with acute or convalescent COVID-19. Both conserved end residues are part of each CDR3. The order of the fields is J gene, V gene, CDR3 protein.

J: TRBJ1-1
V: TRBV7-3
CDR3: CASSSDRVNTEAFF

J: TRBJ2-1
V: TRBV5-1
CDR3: CASRAGEGYNEQFF

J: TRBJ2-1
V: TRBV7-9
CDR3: CASSSIYNEQFF

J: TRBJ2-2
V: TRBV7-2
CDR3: CASSLIREGGELFF

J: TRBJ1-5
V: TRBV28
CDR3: CASNLILTFSNQPQHF

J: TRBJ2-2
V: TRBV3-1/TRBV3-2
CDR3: CASSPGYVTGELFF

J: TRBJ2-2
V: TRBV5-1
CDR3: CASALPGGRTGELFF

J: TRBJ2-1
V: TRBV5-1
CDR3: CASSLEASGGYNEQFF

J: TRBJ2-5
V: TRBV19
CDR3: CASSRAQGETQYF

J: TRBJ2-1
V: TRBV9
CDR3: CASSVVPTTSGSLYEQFF

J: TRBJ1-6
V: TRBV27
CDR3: CASTKTAPISPLHF

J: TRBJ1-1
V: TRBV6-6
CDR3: CASSYTGYGTEAFF

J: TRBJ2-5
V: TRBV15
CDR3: CATSGSPSGAKETQYF

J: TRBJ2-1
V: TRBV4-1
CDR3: CASSDGQYNEQFF

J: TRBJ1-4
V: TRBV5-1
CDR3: CASSLETGGNEKLFF

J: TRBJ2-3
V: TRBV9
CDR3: CASSVAWDRSTDTQYF

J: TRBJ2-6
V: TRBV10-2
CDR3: CASSVTGAGANVLTF

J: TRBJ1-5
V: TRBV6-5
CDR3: CATLPGTYSNQPQHF

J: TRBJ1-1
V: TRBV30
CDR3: CAWSVRGGTEAFF

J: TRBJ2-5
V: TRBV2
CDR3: CASREGGSGGAQYF

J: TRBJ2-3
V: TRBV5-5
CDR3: CASSERGGTDTQYF

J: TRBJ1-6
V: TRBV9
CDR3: CASSVGEGIVSPLHF

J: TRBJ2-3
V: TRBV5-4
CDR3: CASSLAQQPDTQYF

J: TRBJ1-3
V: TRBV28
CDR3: CASSLGDSDSGNTIYF

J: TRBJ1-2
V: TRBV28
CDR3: CASRGQGGTYGYTF

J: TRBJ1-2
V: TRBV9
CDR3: CASSVTTGGGYTF

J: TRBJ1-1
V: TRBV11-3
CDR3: CAPLRAGGLAFF

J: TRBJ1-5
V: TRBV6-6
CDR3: CASRLDGSNQPQHF

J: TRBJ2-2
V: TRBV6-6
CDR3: CASSYAPGVGTGELFF

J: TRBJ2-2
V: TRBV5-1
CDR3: CASSLEGGNGELFF

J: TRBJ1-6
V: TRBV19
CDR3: CASSMSGHQIALHF

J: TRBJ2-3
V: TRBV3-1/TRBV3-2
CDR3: CASSSQGIADTQYF

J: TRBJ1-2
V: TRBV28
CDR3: CASSITGNDYGYTF

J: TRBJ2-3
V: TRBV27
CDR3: CASTLGGLGTDTQYF

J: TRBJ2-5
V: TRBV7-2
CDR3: CASSLVGTSQQETQYF

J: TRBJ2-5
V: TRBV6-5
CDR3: CASSSPGQGQETQYF

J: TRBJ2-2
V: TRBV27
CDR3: CASSLNSGQVNTGELFF

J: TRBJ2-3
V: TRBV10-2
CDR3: CASSEVIYNTQYF

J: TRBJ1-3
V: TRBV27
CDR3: CASRGTGSGNTIYF

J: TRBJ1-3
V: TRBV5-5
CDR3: CASSHLHRQGNGNTIYF

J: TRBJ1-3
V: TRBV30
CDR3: CGLERSSGNTIYF

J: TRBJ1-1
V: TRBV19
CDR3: CASRRGTEAFF

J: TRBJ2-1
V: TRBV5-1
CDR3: CASSLVTSGSAEQFF